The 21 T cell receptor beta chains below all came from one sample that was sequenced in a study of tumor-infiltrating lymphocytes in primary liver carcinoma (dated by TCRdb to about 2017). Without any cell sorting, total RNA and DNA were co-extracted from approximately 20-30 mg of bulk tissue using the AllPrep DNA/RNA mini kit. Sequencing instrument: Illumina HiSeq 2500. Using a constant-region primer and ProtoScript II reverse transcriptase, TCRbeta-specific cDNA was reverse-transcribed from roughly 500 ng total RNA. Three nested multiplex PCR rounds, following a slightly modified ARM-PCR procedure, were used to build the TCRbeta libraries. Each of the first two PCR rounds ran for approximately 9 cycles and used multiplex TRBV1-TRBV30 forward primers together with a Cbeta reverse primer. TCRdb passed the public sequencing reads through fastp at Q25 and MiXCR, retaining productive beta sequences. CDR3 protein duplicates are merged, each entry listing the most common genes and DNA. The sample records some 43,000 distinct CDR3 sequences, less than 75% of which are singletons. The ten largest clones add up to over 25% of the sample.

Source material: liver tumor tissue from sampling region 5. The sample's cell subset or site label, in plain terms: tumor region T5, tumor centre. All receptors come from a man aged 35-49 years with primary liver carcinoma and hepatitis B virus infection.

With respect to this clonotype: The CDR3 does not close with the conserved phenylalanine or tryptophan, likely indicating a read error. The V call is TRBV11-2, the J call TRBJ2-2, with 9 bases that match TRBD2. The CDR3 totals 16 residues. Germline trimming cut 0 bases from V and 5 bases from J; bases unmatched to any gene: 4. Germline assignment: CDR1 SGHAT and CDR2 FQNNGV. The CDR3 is CASSLEALAGTGELFI. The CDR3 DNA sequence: TGTGCCAGCAGCTTAGAGGCGCTAGCGGGGACCGGGGAGCTGTTTATT.

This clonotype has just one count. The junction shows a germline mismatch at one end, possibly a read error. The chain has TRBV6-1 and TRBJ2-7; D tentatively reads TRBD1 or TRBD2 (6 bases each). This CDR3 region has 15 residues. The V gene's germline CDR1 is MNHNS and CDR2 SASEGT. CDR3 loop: CTSSEPAVGGYEQYF. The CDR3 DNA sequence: TGTACCAGCAGTGAACCTGCGGTAGGGGGGTACGAGCAGTACTTC.

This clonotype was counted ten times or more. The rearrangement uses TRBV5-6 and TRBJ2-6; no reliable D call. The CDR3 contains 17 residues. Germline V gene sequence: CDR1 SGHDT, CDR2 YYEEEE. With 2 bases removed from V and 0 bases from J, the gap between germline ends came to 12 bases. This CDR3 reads CASSFPHHLSGANVLTF. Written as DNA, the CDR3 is TGTGCCAGCAGCTTTCCACACCATCTCTCTGGGGCCAACGTCCTGACTTTC. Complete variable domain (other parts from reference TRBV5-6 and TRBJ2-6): DAGVTQSPTHLIKTRGQQVTLRCSPKSGHDTVSWYQQALGQGPQFIFQYYEEEERQRGNFPDRFSGHQFPNYSSELNVNALLLGDSALYLCASSFPHHLSGANVLTFGAGSRLTVL.

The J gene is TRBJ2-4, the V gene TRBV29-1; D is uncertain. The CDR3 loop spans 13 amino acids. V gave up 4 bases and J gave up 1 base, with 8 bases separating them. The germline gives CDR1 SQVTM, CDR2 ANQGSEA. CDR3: CSVAPHAKNIQYF. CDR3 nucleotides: TGCAGCGTTGCCCCGCATGCCAAAAACATTCAGTACTTC. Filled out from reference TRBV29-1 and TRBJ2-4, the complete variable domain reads SAVISQKPSRDICQRGTSLTIQCQVDSQVTMMFWYRQQPGQSLTLIATANQGSEATYESGFVIDKFPISRPNLTFSTLTVSNMSPEDSSIYLCSVAPHAKNIQYFGAGTRLSVL.

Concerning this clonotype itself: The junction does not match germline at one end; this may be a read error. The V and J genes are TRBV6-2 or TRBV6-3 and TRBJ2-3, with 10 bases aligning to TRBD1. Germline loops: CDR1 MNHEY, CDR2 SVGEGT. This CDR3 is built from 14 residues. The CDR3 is CVSSYGQGVLRQYF. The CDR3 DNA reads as TGTGTCAGCAGTTACGGACAGGGGGTCCTTAGGCAGTATTTT.

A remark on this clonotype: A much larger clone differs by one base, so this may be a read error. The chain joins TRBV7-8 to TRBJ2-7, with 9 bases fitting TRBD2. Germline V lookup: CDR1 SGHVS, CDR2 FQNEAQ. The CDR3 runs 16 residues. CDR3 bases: TGTGCCGGCAGCTTAGAACTAGCGGGTAACTCCTACGAGCAGTACTTC. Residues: CAGSLELAGNSYEQYF.

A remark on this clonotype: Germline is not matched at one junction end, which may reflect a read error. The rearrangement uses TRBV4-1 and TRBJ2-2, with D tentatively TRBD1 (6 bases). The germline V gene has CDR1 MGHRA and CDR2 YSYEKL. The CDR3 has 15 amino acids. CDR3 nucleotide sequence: TGCGCCATCAGCCAAGATCAGGGGAGCACCCGGGAGCTGTTTTTT. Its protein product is CAISQDQGSTRELFF.

Here the CDR3 reads CASSIGEKGETQYF. As DNA, the CDR3 is TGTGCCAGTAGTATCGGTGAAAAGGGGGAGACCCAGTACTTC. V usage is TRBV19 and J usage is TRBJ2-5; maybe TRBD1 (5 bases). The CDR3 loop spans 14 amino acids. The germline V gene encodes CDR1 LNHDA and CDR2 SQIVND (reference sequence). V lost 3 bases and J 5 bases, leaving 13 bases between the germline ends.

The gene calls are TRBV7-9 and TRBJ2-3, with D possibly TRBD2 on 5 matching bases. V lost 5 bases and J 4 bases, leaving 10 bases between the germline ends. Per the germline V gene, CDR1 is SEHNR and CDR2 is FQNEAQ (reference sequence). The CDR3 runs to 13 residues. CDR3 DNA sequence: TGTGCCAGCAGCATTAACGGGGCAGATACGCAGTATTTT. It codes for CASSINGADTQYF.

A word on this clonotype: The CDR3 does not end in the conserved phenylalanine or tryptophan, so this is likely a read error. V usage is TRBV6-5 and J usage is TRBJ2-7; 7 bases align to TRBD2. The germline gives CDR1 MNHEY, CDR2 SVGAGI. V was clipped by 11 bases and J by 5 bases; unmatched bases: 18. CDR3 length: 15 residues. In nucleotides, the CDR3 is TGTGCCTGCCGCGGGCTCGGGGAGGGTCGGCACGAGCAGTACCTC. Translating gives CACRGLGEGRHEQYL.

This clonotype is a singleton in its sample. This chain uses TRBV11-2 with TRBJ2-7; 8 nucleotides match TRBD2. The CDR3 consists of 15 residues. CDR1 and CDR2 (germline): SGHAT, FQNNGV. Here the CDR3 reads CGSGQYSGGGYEQYF. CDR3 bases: TGTGGCAGTGGCCAATATTCGGGAGGGGGCTACGAGCAGTACTTC.

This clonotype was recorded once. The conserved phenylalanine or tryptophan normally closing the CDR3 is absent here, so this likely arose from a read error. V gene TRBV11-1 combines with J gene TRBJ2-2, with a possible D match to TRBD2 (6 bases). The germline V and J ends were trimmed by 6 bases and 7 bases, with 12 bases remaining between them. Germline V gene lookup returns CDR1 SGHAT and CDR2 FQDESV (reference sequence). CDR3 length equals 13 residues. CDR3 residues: CASSLLAGGELFS. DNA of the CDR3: TGTGCCAGCAGTTTACTAGCCGGCGGGGAGCTGTTTTCC.

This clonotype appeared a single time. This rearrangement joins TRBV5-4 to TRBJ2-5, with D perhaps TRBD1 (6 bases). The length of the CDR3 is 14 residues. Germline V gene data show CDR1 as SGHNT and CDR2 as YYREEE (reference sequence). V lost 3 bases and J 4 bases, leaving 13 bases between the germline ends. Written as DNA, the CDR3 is TGTGCCAGCAGCTCCGGACAGCGCCGAGAGACCCAGTACTTC. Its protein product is CASSSGQRRETQYF.

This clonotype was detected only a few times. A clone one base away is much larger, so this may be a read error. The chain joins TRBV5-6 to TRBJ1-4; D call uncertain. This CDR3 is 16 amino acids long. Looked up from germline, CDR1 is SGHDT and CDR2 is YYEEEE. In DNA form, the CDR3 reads TGTGCCAGCAGCTTGGGCAGGACGAATTTTAATGAAAAACTGCTTTTT. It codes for CASSLGRTNFNEKLLF.

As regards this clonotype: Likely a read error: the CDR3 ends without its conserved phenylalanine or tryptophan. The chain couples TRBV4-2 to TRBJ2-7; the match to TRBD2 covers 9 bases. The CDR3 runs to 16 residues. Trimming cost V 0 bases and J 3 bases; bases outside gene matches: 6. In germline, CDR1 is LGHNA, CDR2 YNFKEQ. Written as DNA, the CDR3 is TGTGCCAGCAGCCAAGATCCGAATAGCGGGAGCTACGAGCAGTACTCC. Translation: CASSQDPNSGSYEQYS.

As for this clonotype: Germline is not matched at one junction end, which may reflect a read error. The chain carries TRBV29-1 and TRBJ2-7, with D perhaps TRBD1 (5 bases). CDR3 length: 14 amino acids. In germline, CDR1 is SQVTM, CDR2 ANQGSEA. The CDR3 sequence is CSVITRGSHYEQYF. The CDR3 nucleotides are TGCAGCGTAATAACAAGGGGCAGCCACTACGAGCAATACTTC.

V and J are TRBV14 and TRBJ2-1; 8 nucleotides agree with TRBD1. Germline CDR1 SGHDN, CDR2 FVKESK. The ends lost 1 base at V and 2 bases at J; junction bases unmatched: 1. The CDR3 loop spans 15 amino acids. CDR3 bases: TGTGCCAGCAGCCAAGTCAGGGGGCCCTACAATGAGCAGTTCTTC. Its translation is CASSQVRGPYNEQFF.

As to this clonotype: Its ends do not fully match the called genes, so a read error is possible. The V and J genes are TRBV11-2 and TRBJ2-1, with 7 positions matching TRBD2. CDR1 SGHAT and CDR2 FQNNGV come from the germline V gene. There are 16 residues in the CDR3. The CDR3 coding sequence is TGTTCCAGCAGCTGCTCTTCGACTAGCTGGAGGGGAGGCGGGTTCTTC. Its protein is CSSSCSSTSWRGGGFF.

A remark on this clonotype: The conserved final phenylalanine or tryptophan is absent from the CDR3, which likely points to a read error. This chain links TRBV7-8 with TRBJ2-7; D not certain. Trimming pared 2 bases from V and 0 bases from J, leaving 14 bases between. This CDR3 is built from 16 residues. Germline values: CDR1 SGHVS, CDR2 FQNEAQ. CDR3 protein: CASSLRTQIVSYEQYI. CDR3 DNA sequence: TGTGCCAGCAGCTTACGGACCCAGATAGTCTCCTACGAGCAGTACATC.

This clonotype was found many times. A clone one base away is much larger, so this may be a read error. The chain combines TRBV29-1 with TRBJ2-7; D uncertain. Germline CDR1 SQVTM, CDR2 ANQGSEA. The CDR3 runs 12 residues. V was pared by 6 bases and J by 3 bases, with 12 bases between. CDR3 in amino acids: CSVAFGLYEQYF. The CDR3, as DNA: TGCAGCGTAGCCTTTGGGCTCTACGAGCAGTACTTC.

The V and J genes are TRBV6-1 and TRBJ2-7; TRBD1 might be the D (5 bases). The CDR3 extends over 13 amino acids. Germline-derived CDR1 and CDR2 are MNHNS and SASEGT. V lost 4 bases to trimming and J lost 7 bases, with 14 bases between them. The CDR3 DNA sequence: TGTGCCAGCAGTGTATGGCCCTCAGGGGAGCAGTACTTC. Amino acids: CASSVWPSGEQYF.